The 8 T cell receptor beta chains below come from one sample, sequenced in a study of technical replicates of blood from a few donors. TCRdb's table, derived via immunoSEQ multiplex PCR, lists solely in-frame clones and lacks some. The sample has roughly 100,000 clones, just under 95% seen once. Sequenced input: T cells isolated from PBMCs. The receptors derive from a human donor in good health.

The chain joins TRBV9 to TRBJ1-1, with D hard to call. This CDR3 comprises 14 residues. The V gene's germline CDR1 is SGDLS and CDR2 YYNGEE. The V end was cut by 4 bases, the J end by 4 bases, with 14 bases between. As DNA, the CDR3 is TGTGCCAGCAGCCCTCACGGTGGGAGCACTGAAGCTTTCTTT. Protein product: CASSPHGGSTEAFF.

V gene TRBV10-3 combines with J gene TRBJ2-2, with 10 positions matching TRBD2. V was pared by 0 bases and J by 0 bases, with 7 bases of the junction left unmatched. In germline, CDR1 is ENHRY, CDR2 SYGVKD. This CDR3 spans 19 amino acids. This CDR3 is CAISESPVGLAANTGELFF. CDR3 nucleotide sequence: TGTGCCATCAGTGAGTCCCCTGTAGGACTAGCGGCGAACACCGGGGAGCTGTTTTTT.

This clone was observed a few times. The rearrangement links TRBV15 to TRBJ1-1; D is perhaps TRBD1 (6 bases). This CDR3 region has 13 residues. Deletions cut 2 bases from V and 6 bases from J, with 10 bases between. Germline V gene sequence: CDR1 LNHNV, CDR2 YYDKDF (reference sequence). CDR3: CATSRHRDPEAFF. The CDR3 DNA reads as TGTGCCACCAGCAGACACAGGGATCCTGAAGCTTTCTTT.

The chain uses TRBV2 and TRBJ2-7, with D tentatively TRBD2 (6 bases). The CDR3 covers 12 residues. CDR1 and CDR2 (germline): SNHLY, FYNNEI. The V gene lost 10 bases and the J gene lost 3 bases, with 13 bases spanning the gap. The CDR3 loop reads CAITSTNYEQYF. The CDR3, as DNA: TGTGCCATTACTAGCACCAACTACGAGCAGTACTTC.

The CDR3 loop reads CASAASWRTEAFF. In nucleotides, the CDR3 is TGCGCCAGCGCGGCCTCGTGGAGGACTGAAGCTTTCTTT. The chain is built from TRBV4-1 and TRBJ1-1; D not resolved. V gave up 8 bases and J gave up 5 bases, with 15 bases separating them. Germline V lookup: CDR1 MGHRA, CDR2 YSYEKL. The CDR3 sequence is 13 residues long.

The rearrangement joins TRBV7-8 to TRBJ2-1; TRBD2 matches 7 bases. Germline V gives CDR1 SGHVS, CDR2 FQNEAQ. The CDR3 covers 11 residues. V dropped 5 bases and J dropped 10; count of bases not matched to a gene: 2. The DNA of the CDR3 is TGTGCCAGCAGCCTCGGGAGGGAGCAGTTCTTC. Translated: CASSLGREQFF.

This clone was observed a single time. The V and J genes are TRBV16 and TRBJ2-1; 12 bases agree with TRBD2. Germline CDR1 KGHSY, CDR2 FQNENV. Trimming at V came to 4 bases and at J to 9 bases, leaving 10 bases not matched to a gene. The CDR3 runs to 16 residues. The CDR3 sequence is CASSPFQLAGGLEQFF. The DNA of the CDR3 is TGTGCCAGCAGCCCATTCCAACTAGCGGGAGGTCTTGAGCAGTTCTTC.

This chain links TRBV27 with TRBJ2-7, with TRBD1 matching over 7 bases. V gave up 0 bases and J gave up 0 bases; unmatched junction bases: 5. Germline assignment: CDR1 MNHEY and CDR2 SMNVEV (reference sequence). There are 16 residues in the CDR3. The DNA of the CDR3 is TGTGCCAGCAGTTTATCGTACGAGGGGGCCTCCTACGAGCAGTACTTC. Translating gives CASSLSYEGASYEQYF.